The 12 T cell receptor beta chains listed next were all sequenced from one sample in a study of neurological immune-mediated disorders. MiXCR was run by TCRdb on the 5' RACE reads, yielding one entry per CDR3 protein. The table lists around 27,000 distinct CDR3 sequences, 15% of them singletons. The sample taken for sequencing was PBMCs. The receptors come from an older man in good health.

In this sample, this clonotype turned up many times. The chain is built from TRBV12-3 or TRBV12-4 and TRBJ1-1; possibly TRBD1 for D (6 bases). CDR3 length: 13 residues. Trimming removed 3 bases at V and 3 bases at J, with 8 bases between. As DNA, the CDR3 is TGTGCCAGCAGTTTGTCAGGGGACACTGAAGCTTTCTTT. Residues: CASSLSGDTEAFF.

This clonotype was observed many times. This chain joins TRBV2 and TRBJ1-6, with a possible D match to TRBD1 (5 bases). Per germline, CDR1 SNHLY and CDR2 FYNNEI. This CDR3 contains 11 residues. Trimming shortened V by 6 bases and J by 14 bases, and 11 bases separated the two germline ends. CDR3 protein: CASSRQLALHF. CDR3 DNA sequence: TGTGCCAGCAGCAGACAGTTAGCCCTCCACTTT.

This clonotype showed up many times. V gene TRBV10-2 combines with J gene TRBJ2-3; a possible D gene is TRBD1 (6 bases). CDR1 is WSHSY, CDR2 SAAADI, per germline. V was cut by 3 bases and J by 4 bases, with 14 bases left in between. The CDR3 length is 15 residues. This CDR3 reads CASSDEQAGADTQYF. The CDR3 bases are TGCGCCAGCAGTGATGAACAGGCAGGGGCAGATACGCAGTATTTT.

This clonotype was observed many times. The CDR3 sequence: CASSLERAGRAFF. CDR3 in DNA: TGTGCCAGCAGCTTAGAACGGGCGGGTCGGGCTTTCTTT. J is TRBJ1-1 and V is TRBV7-2; D remains unclear. The germline V gene encodes CDR1 SGHTA and CDR2 FQGNSA. The CDR3 has 13 amino acids. Trimming removed 1 base from V and 11 bases from J, with 14 bases in between.

This clonotype was picked up many times. This chain links TRBV20-1 with TRBJ2-1; D unresolved. V lost 6 bases and J 8 bases, leaving 11 bases between the germline ends. CDR1 and CDR2 from the germline V gene are DFQATT and SNEGSKA (reference sequence). This CDR3 spans 11 amino acids. The CDR3 coding sequence is TGCAGTGCCAATCAGATCGATGAGCAGTTCTTC. This sequence encodes CSANQIDEQFF.

This clonotype was detected many times. This sequence joins TRBV27 and TRBJ2-2; 8 bases are a match to TRBD1. The germline V gene encodes CDR1 MNHEY and CDR2 SMNVEV (reference sequence). The J segment lost 5 bases and the V segment lost 4 bases, leaving 6 bases of the junction unmatched. This CDR3 is 15 amino acids long. The CDR3 DNA is TGTGCCAGCAGTTCCCGGACAGGGAGGACCGGGGAGCTGTTTTTT. Translation: CASSSRTGRTGELFF.

This clonotype has at least ten counts. The chain employs TRBV18 and TRBJ1-2; no firm D call. V was cut by 0 bases and J by 5 bases, with 10 bases left in between. This CDR3 is built from 14 residues. CDR1 is KGHSH, CDR2 LQKENI, per germline. The DNA of the CDR3 is TGTGCCAGCTCACCACCGGCCCGTTTTTATGGCTACACCTTC. Translation gives CASSPPARFYGYTF.

This clonotype was counted between two and nine times. The rearrangement joins TRBV11-2 to TRBJ1-4; D ambiguous. The V and J ends lost 5 bases and 4 bases respectively, with 14 bases between them. CDR1 SGHAT and CDR2 FQNNGV come from the germline V gene. The CDR3 totals 15 residues. CDR3 sequence (DNA): TGTGCCAGCAGCCCGACGCCGGGCCTTAATGAAAAACTGTTTTTT. Translated, it gives CASSPTPGLNEKLFF.

The chain is built from TRBV28 and TRBJ2-1; 7 nucleotides align to TRBD1. Unmatched junction bases numbered 10, after V lost 7 bases and J lost 7 bases. This CDR3 comprises 14 residues. Per germline, CDR1 MDHEN and CDR2 SYDVKM. CDR3 amino acids: CASKPDRWENEQFF. DNA for the CDR3: TGTGCCAGCAAACCGGACAGGTGGGAGAATGAGCAGTTCTTC.

This clonotype was detected ten times or more. This chain joins TRBV6-6 and TRBJ2-7, with D perhaps TRBD1 (6 bases). CDR1 and CDR2 (germline): MNHNY, SVGAGI (reference sequence). The CDR3 runs to 13 residues. V lost 6 bases to trimming and J lost 9 bases, with 18 bases between them. The CDR3 nucleotides are TGTGCCAGCAGGACCGGGACATCTGAATGGCAGTACTTC. Amino acids: CASRTGTSEWQYF.

This clonotype was counted at least ten times. J is TRBJ1-5 and V is TRBV28; TRBD1 matches at 8 bases. CDR1 is MDHEN, CDR2 SYDVKM, per germline. CDR3 length equals 14 residues. V gave up 6 bases and J gave up 4 bases; unmatched junction bases: 5. DNA for the CDR3: TGTGCCAGCAGACAAGGACAGGGTAATCAGCCCCAGCATTTT. Translating gives CASRQGQGNQPQHF. Full variable domain (outside the CDR3, taken from reference TRBV28 and TRBJ1-5): DVKVTQSSRYLVKRTGEKVFLECVQDMDHENMFWYRQDPGLGLRLIYFSYDVKMKEKGDIPEGYSVSREKKERFSLILESASTNQTSMYLCASRQGQGNQPQHFGDGTRLSIL.

This clonotype was found many times. V usage is TRBV5-5 and J usage is TRBJ1-2, with 8 bases aligning to TRBD1. There are 15 residues in the CDR3. J was trimmed by 5 bases and V by 3 bases; bases with no gene match: 9. CDR1 and CDR2 from the germline V gene are SGHKS and YYEKEE (reference sequence). The CDR3 DNA reads TGTGCCAGCAGCTCAGGGACAGGTCGGGTTTATGGCTACACCTTC. Translating it yields CASSSGTGRVYGYTF. Looking up the rest from reference TRBV5-5 and TRBJ1-2 gives the full variable domain: DAGVTQSPTHLIKTRGQQVTLRCSPISGHKSVSWYQQVLGQGPQFIFQYYEKEERGRGNFPDRFSARQFPNYSSELNVNALLLGDSALYLCASSSGTGRVYGYTFGSGTRLTVV.